This T cell receptor (beta chain) was profiled in a study of blood T cell repertoires in COVID-19. Study background: The United States, Italy and Spain were the sources of the acute and convalescent COVID-19 samples. PBMCs, B-cell-depleted T cells, or T cells provided the cDNA or gDNA that made up the material.

In the original processing: Nucleated cell counts were estimated from reference gene primer amplification. Assay: immunoSEQ multiplex PCR; the TCRdb copy retains only in-frame clones and omits some. That table furnishes V, J and clone size, whereas the DNA furnished D and trimming. This table holds 75,000 to 90,000 clones, about 87% found once. Germline V gives CDR1 SGHTS, CDR2 YDEGEE. V lost 4 bases and J lost 0; bases outside the gene matches: 4. CDR3 length: 15 amino acids. This receptor was obtained from an elderly man with active or convalescent COVID-19. The chain employs TRBV5-8 and TRBJ1-1; 9 positions match TRBD1. Material for sequencing was peripheral blood. The CDR3 protein is CASSRGQGLNTEAFF. The CDR3 coding sequence is TGTGCCAGCAGCAGGGGACAGGGACTGAACACTGAAGCTTTCTTT.